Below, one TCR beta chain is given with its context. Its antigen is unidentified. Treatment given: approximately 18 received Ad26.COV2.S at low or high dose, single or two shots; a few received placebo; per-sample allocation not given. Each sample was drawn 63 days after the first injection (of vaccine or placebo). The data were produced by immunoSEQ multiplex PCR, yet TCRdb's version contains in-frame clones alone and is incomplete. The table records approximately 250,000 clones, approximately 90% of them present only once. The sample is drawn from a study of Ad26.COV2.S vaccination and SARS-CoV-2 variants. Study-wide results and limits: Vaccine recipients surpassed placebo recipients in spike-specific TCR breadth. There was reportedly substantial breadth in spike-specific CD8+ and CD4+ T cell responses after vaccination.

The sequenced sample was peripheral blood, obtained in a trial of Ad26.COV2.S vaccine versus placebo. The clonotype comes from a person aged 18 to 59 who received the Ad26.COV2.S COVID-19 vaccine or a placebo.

The CDR3, as DNA: TGCGCCAGCAGCTTGCGACTAGCGGGAGGCAGTGAGCAGTTCTTC. Translating it yields CASSLRLAGGSEQFF. The chain couples TRBV5-1 to TRBJ2-1; 13 nucleotides agree with TRBD2. Germline CDR1 reads SGHRS; CDR2 reads YFSETQ. The CDR3 is 15 residues long. J gave up 9 bases and V 1 base, and 4 bases lay outside the gene matches.